A single sample is the source of the 31 T cell receptor beta chains below, sequenced in a study of shared clonotypes between healthy human individuals. TCRdb's table, derived via immunoSEQ multiplex PCR, lists solely in-frame clones and lacks some. The sample lists about a million clones, over 60% occurring once. The sample was memory CD4+ T cells sorted from blood. Sample subset: CD45RA-negative fraction. These receptors were taken from a man aged 18 to 35 in good health.

The rearrangement uses TRBV2 and TRBJ2-3, with 8 positions matching TRBD2. After removal of 4 bases from V and 5 bases from J, the junction contained 8 bases not matched to a gene. The CDR3 is 15 residues long. CDR1 and CDR2 from the germline V gene are SNHLY and FYNNEI. The CDR3 DNA follows: TGTGCCAGCAGTGCGGAGCGGGGGAAAGGAGATACGCAGTATTTT. Its protein is CASSAERGKGDTQYF.

V gene TRBV19 combines with J gene TRBJ2-5; the D gene is possibly TRBD1 (7 bases). This CDR3 has 16 amino acids. V was cut by 6 bases and J by 1 base, with 18 bases left in between. Germline assignment: CDR1 LNHDA and CDR2 SQIVND (reference sequence). The CDR3 is CASSPHGGGLQETQYF. The CDR3 nucleotides are TGTGCCAGTAGCCCCCACGGAGGGGGCCTCCAAGAGACCCAGTACTTC.

This chain links TRBV12-2 with TRBJ1-5. TRBV12-2 is a pseudogene. CDR3 size: 18 residues. This chain's CDR3 is CASRALSGRNYSNQPQHF. The CDR3 region has the DNA TGTGCAAGTCGCGCCCTCTCGGGCCGAAATTATAGCAATCAGCCCCAGCATTTT.

This clone was seen once. The V call is TRBV6-5, the J call TRBJ1-6; a possible D gene is TRBD1 (5 bases). CDR3 length: 15 amino acids. CDR1 and CDR2 (germline): MNHEY, SVGAGI. V shed 0 bases and J shed 9 bases, with 12 bases lying between them. CDR3 nucleotide sequence: TGTGCCAGCAGTTACTCGCGGGGGTTAAGTTCACCCCTCCACTTT. Protein product: CASSYSRGLSSPLHF.

The chain joins TRBV19 to TRBJ2-1; possibly TRBD2 for D (7 bases). This CDR3 comprises 16 residues. Trimming shortened V by 4 bases and J by 3 bases, and 16 bases separated the two germline ends. The V gene's germline CDR1 is LNHDA and CDR2 SQIVND (reference sequence). CDR3: CASSTTGGGYYNEQFF. The CDR3 bases are TGTGCCAGTAGTACCACTGGGGGGGGCTACTACAATGAGCAGTTCTTC.

J is TRBJ1-1 and V is TRBV19; D gene uncertain. V gave up 6 bases and J gave up 9 bases, with 14 bases separating them. The CDR3 is 12 amino acids. Looked up from germline, CDR1 is LNHDA and CDR2 is SQIVND (reference sequence). This CDR3 reads CASRRERAKAFF. The CDR3, as DNA: TGTGCCAGTAGGCGGGAAAGAGCTAAAGCTTTCTTT.

The V and J genes are TRBV5-1 and TRBJ2-2, with 10 bases lining up with TRBD1. Germline trimming cut 4 bases from V and 5 bases from J; bases unmatched to any gene: 8. The CDR3 is made up of 16 amino acids. Germline CDR1 is SGHRS and CDR2 is YFSETQ. The CDR3 nucleotides read TGCGCCAGCAGCAGAGTCGGACAGGGGGATACCGGGGAGCTGTTTTTT. It codes for CASSRVGQGDTGELFF.

The V call is TRBV4-1, the J call TRBJ1-5; 7 positions agree with TRBD1. The CDR3 spans 15 residues. V was pared by 4 bases and J by 4 bases, with 7 bases of the junction left unmatched. Per germline, CDR1 MGHRA and CDR2 YSYEKL. The CDR3: CASSRNRGGNQPQHF. The DNA of the CDR3 is TGCGCCAGCAGCCGAAACAGGGGAGGGAATCAGCCCCAGCATTTT.

The chain joins TRBV2 to TRBJ2-7, with TRBD2 matching over 8 bases. Germline V CDR1 and CDR2: SNHLY, FYNNEI. The CDR3 has 15 amino acids. Germline trimming cut 5 bases from V and 3 bases from J; bases unmatched to any gene: 9. CDR3 sequence (DNA): TGTGCCAGCAGTCTCGGGGGGGCTGGGCGCTACGAGCAGTACTTC. It specifies CASSLGGAGRYEQYF.

The chain links TRBV2 to TRBJ1-1, with D perhaps TRBD1 (5 bases). Deletions cut 0 bases from V and 1 base from J, with 9 bases between. CDR3 size: 15 residues. Germline V gives CDR1 SNHLY, CDR2 FYNNEI. The CDR3 nucleotides read TGTGCCAGCAGTGAAGCGTACCAGGGGAACACTGAAGCTTTCTTT. It codes for CASSEAYQGNTEAFF.

The rearrangement links TRBV6-6 to TRBJ1-1; 9 bases map to TRBD1. Germline V lookup: CDR1 MNHNY, CDR2 SVGAGI (reference sequence). V was pared by 5 bases and J by 9 bases, with 10 bases of the junction left unmatched. The CDR3 runs 14 residues. The CDR3 loop reads CASSPGQGKRKAFF. DNA of the CDR3: TGTGCCAGCAGTCCGGGACAGGGAAAGAGGAAAGCTTTCTTT.

V is TRBV19 and J is TRBJ2-3, with TRBD1 matching over 9 bases. Trimming cost V 0 bases and J 5 bases; bases outside gene matches: 6. The CDR3 runs 16 residues. Looked up from germline, CDR1 is LNHDA and CDR2 is SQIVND (reference sequence). This CDR3 is CASSIDGTGRGDTQYF. The CDR3 DNA sequence: TGTGCCAGTAGTATAGACGGGACAGGGCGAGGAGATACGCAGTATTTT.

The rearrangement joins TRBV12-5 to TRBJ2-3; D possibly uses TRBD1 or TRBD2 (6 bases each). Germline V gene sequence: CDR1 LGHNT, CDR2 FRNRAP. Trimming removed 2 bases from V and 2 bases from J, with 11 bases in between. The CDR3 contains 15 residues. DNA of the CDR3: TGTGCTAGTGGTTTGTCGGGGGACATCACAGATACGCAGTATTTT. Its protein product is CASGLSGDITDTQYF.

The chain links TRBV27 to TRBJ1-5; TRBD1 agrees at 7 bases. J was trimmed by 6 bases and V by 8 bases; bases with no gene match: 7. The CDR3 consists of 13 residues. From germline, CDR1 is MNHEY and CDR2 SMNVEV (reference sequence). The CDR3 loop reads CASQTGAGQPQHF. The CDR3 bases are TGTGCCAGCCAAACAGGGGCGGGTCAGCCCCAGCATTTT.

This chain connects TRBV6-6 to TRBJ1-5; D is unresolved. Germline CDR1 reads MNHNY; CDR2 reads SVGAGI (reference sequence). V lost 0 bases, J lost 9 bases, and 15 bases lay in between. This CDR3 has 15 residues. For the CDR3, the DNA is TGTGCCAGCAGTTACTCGTTAGACGGCGCGGGGCCCCAGCATTTT. It translates to CASSYSLDGAGPQHF.

The chain links TRBV2 to TRBJ1-1; 7 bases are a match to TRBD1. After removal of 5 bases from V and 5 bases from J, the junction contained 8 bases not matched to a gene. Germline loops: CDR1 SNHLY, CDR2 FYNNEI. The CDR3 loop spans 14 amino acids. The chain's CDR3 is CASSLKIQGTEAFF. The CDR3 DNA reads as TGTGCCAGCAGTCTTAAAATACAGGGGACTGAAGCTTTCTTT.

This clone was counted only a few times. The gene calls are TRBV7-2 and TRBJ2-2; a weak D match, TRBD1 (6 bases). Germline V gene data show CDR1 as SGHTA and CDR2 as FQGNSA. The V and J ends lost 1 base and 7 bases respectively, with 13 bases between them. The CDR3 extends over 15 amino acids. CDR3 residues: CASSLGAGVDGELFF. The DNA for the CDR3 is TGTGCCAGCAGCTTAGGAGCAGGGGTCGACGGGGAGCTGTTTTTT.

The chain joins TRBV7-6 to TRBJ2-5; possible D gene TRBD1, 8 bases. The CDR3 spans 16 residues. Trimming cost V 5 bases and J 2 bases, with 18 bases left between them. Germline values: CDR1 SGHVS, CDR2 FNYEAQ. Here the CDR3 DNA reads TGTGCCAGCAGCCCGCAAGGACAGGGAGGGCAAGAGACCCAGTACTTC. Its translation: CASSPQGQGGQETQYF. Full variable domain (outside the CDR3, taken from reference TRBV7-6 and TRBJ2-5): GAGVSQSPRYKVTKRGQDVALRCDPISGHVSLYWYRQALGQGPEFLTYFNYEAQQDKSGLPNDRFSAERPEGSISTLTIQRTEQRDSAMYRCASSPQGQGGQETQYFGPGTRLLVL.

This clone occurred many times. The chain carries TRBV27 and TRBJ1-1, with D unclear. CDR3 length: 13 residues. Germline CDR1 and CDR2: MNHEY and SMNVEV (reference sequence). V was trimmed by 7 bases and J by 6 bases, leaving 15 bases between them. The CDR3 bases are TGTGCCAGCAAGGTATTAGGGTCGGCTGAAGCTTTCTTT. It codes for CASKVLGSAEAFF.

Worth noting for this clone: The junction does not match germline at one end; this may be a read error. V and J are TRBV5-1 and TRBJ2-5; D gene ambiguous. Germline V gene lookup returns CDR1 SGHRS and CDR2 YFSETQ. The CDR3 has 15 residues. The CDR3 loop reads CASSLSRDTQGTQYF. In DNA, the CDR3 is TGCGCCAGCAGCTTGTCCCGCGACACCCAAGGGACCCAGTACTTC.

The chain combines TRBV7-9 with TRBJ2-7; D unclear. The ends were cut back, 5 bases at V and 11 bases at J, with 16 bases in the middle. CDR1 is SEHNR, CDR2 FQNEAQ, per germline (reference sequence). The CDR3 runs to 12 residues. For the CDR3, the DNA is TGTGCCAGCAGCCAAGGACCAGCAAAGGAGTACTTC. Residues: CASSQGPAKEYF.

The chain is built from TRBV5-1 and TRBJ2-1; 8 bases match TRBD1. J lost 12 bases, V lost 0 bases, and 5 bases had no gene match. This CDR3 region has 13 residues. Germline V CDR1 and CDR2: SGHRS, YFSETQ. The CDR3 DNA is TGCGCCAGCAGCTTGGAACAGGGGGTTGGGCAGTTCTTC. Encoded protein: CASSLEQGVGQFF.

The J gene is TRBJ2-3, the V gene TRBV5-1, with D perhaps TRBD2 (6 bases). CDR1 and CDR2 (germline): SGHRS, YFSETQ. The CDR3 extends over 16 amino acids. V lost 0 bases to trimming and J lost 6 bases, with 17 bases between them. CDR3 sequence (DNA): TGCGCCAGCAGCTTGGGAGCGGGTACATTTAAGGATACGCAGTATTTT. As protein: CASSLGAGTFKDTQYF.

The genes are TRBV5-1 and TRBJ2-3; D is undetermined. In germline, CDR1 is SGHRS, CDR2 YFSETQ. The CDR3 loop spans 19 amino acids. With 1 base removed from V and 0 bases from J, the gap between germline ends came to 21 bases. The CDR3 region has the DNA TGCGCCAGCAGCTTGCCCCCCGGAGTAGCACTTACTAGCACAGATACGCAGTATTTT. It codes for CASSLPPGVALTSTDTQYF.

As to this clone: Other DNA sequences in this specimen translate into the identical CDR3. The chain uses TRBV19 and TRBJ1-1; 8 bases align to TRBD1. The germline CDR1 and CDR2 sequences are LNHDA and SQIVND (reference sequence). This CDR3 is 13 amino acids long. Germline trimming cut 6 bases from V and 5 bases from J; bases unmatched to any gene: 5. The CDR3 loop is CASRGQGGTEAFF. The CDR3 nucleotides read TGTGCCAGTAGAGGACAGGGCGGGACTGAAGCTTTCTTT.

The V call is TRBV5-4, the J call TRBJ2-7, with a tentative D call TRBD1 (6 bases). Germline V lookup: CDR1 SGHNT, CDR2 YYREEE (reference sequence). The CDR3 sequence is 13 residues long. V lost 3 bases to trimming and J lost 4 bases, with 11 bases between them. Here the CDR3 reads CASSSQGRYEQYF. CDR3 in DNA: TGTGCCAGCAGCTCACAGGGTAGGTACGAGCAGTACTTC.

The chain has TRBV6-1 and TRBJ2-3; TRBD1 aligns across 7 bases. The ends lost 2 bases at V and 1 base at J; junction bases unmatched: 3. This CDR3 contains 15 residues. Germline-derived CDR1 and CDR2 are MNHNS and SASEGT. The CDR3 here is CASSERGQRTDTQYF. CDR3 DNA: TGTGCCAGCAGTGAAAGGGGACAGCGCACAGATACGCAGTATTTT.

This chain connects TRBV2 to TRBJ2-3, with 7 bases fitting TRBD2. Trimming removed 5 bases from V and 0 bases from J; junction bases left unmatched: 5. Germline V gene data show CDR1 as SNHLY and CDR2 as FYNNEI. The CDR3 consists of 15 residues. The CDR3 DNA sequence: TGTGCCAGCAGTCCTAGCGGTTCTAGCACAGATACGCAGTATTTT. Protein sequence: CASSPSGSSTDTQYF.

This rearrangement joins TRBV19 to TRBJ2-7; TRBD1 agrees at 7 bases. V shed 7 bases, J shed 3 bases, and the junction held 12 bases outside the gene matches. CDR1 and CDR2 from the germline V gene are LNHDA and SQIVND (reference sequence). The CDR3 consists of 15 residues. Written as DNA, the CDR3 is TGTGCCAGTATCGGGCCGACAGGGAAAAACTACGAGCAGTACTTC. Translated: CASIGPTGKNYEQYF.

This clone turned up a few times. The chain carries TRBV6-4 and TRBJ1-3; D is ambiguous. Looked up from germline, CDR1 is MRHNA and CDR2 is SNTAGT. The CDR3 covers 16 residues. V was pared by 7 bases and J by 0 bases, with 16 bases between. DNA of the CDR3: TGTGCCAGCACCACCTCGAGTCAGAGCTCTGGAAACACCATATATTTT. Its translation is CASTTSSQSSGNTIYF.

This chain uses TRBV11-2 with TRBJ2-1, with D possibly being TRBD1 or TRBD2 (5 bases each). Trimming stripped 2 bases from V and 0 bases from J, with 20 bases between. The CDR3 extends over 19 amino acids. Germline CDR1 is SGHAT and CDR2 is FQNNGV. Written as DNA, the CDR3 is TGTGCCAGCAGCTTATGGGGAAACGGGACGACGACCTCCTACAATGAGCAGTTCTTC. Translating gives CASSLWGNGTTTSYNEQFF.